Presented here are 8 T cell receptor beta chains from one specimen sequenced in a study of blood T cell repertoires in COVID-19 (dated by TCRdb to the early 2020s). The library was produced with the immunoSEQ multiplex PCR assay. Sourced from immuneACCESS, this table was stored by TCRdb with only in-frame sequences that have V and J called. A share of the clones is absent; for the studies checked, an unresolved V gene accounts for under half, and the remainder has no known explanation. The table for this sample lists 490,000 or so clones; approximately 91% of them were counted only once. The ten largest clones capture around 7.9% of the sample. Sequencing was performed on PBMCs or T cells enriched from blood (not recorded which). The origin of the receptors is a woman in her sixties or seventies who had recovered from COVID-19.

V is TRBV14 and J is TRBJ1-1, with 9 bases that match TRBD1. CDR3 size: 16 residues. Germline CDR1 reads SGHDN; CDR2 reads FVKESK. V was pared by 3 bases and J by 5 bases, with 10 bases of the junction left unmatched. The CDR3 loop reads CASSHLRDRAATEAFF. CDR3 nucleotide sequence: TGTGCCAGCAGCCATCTCCGGGACAGGGCGGCTACTGAAGCTTTCTTT.

The V and J genes are TRBV4-2 and TRBJ2-1, with D maybe TRBD2 (6 bases). Germline V gene lookup returns CDR1 LGHNA and CDR2 YNFKEQ. The CDR3 extends over 14 amino acids. With 1 base removed from V and 8 bases from J, the gap between germline ends came to 12 bases. In DNA, the CDR3 is TGTGCCAGCAGCCAAGCGGGGGTTCGGGATGAGCAGTTCTTC. Its protein is CASSQAGVRDEQFF.

The chain links TRBV7-9 to TRBJ1-3, with D perhaps matching TRBD1 (6 bases). Germline lookup yields CDR1 SEHNR and CDR2 FQNEAQ (reference sequence). The V end lost 11 bases, the J end lost 0 bases, and 14 bases lay between the germline ends. The CDR3 covers 14 residues. CDR3 sequence: CASDQDSSGNTIYF. As DNA, the CDR3 is TGTGCCTCGGATCAGGACAGCTCTGGAAACACCATATATTTT.

The chain employs TRBV5-8 and TRBJ1-2, with TRBD1 identical over 7 bases. V lost 4 bases to trimming and J lost 8 bases; unmatched junction nucleotides: 11. The germline V gene encodes CDR1 SGHTS and CDR2 YDEGEE. There are 14 residues in the CDR3. In DNA, the CDR3 is TGTGCCAGCAGCCAAACTGGACAGGCTAGGGGCTACACCTTC. Its protein is CASSQTGQARGYTF.

This rearrangement joins TRBV2 to TRBJ1-5; TRBD1 matches 8 bases. CDR1 is SNHLY, CDR2 FYNNEI, per germline. CDR3 length: 13 residues. With V trimmed by 8 bases and J by 5 bases, 5 bases remained unmatched. This chain's CDR3 is CASGETGDQPQHF. CDR3 coding DNA: TGTGCCAGCGGGGAGACAGGGGATCAGCCCCAGCATTTT.

This clone came up a few times. The rearrangement uses TRBV5-1 and TRBJ2-1; D may be TRBD2 (7 bases). This CDR3 comprises 15 residues. Germline lookup yields CDR1 SGHRS and CDR2 YFSETQ. The germline V and J ends were trimmed by 3 bases and 8 bases, with 18 bases remaining between them. CDR3 region: CASSWGRGMRDEQFF. CDR3 DNA: TGCGCCAGCAGCTGGGGGCGGGGGATGCGAGATGAGCAGTTCTTC.

This clone was found once. The gene calls are TRBV2 and TRBJ2-7; 10 bases agree with TRBD1. Germline V gene data show CDR1 as SNHLY and CDR2 as FYNNEI. This CDR3 spans 12 amino acids. The V gene end was trimmed by 11 bases and the J gene end by 5 bases; junction bases not matched to a gene: 6. As DNA, the CDR3 is TGTGCCGGGACAGGGGAGAGCAACGAGCAGTACGTC. As protein: CAGTGESNEQYV.

The gene calls are TRBV3-1 (or the pseudogene TRBV3-2) and TRBJ1-1; maybe TRBD1 (5 bases). V was cut by 4 bases and J by 2 bases, with 14 bases left in between. Looked up from germline, CDR1 is LGHDT and CDR2 is YNNKEL (reference sequence). The CDR3 contains 15 residues. The CDR3 DNA follows: TGTGCCAGCAGCCTAAGGACAAGGGTTAACACTGAAGCTTTCTTT. Amino acid sequence: CASSLRTRVNTEAFF.